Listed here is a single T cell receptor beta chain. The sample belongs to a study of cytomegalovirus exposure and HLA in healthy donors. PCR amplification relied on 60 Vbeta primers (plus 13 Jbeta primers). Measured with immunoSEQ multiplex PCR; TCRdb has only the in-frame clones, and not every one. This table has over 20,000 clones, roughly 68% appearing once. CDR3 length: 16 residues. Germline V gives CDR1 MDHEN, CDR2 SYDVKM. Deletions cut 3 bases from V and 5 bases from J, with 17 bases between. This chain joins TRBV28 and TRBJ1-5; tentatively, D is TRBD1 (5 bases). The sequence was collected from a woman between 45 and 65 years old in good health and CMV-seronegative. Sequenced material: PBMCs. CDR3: CASSFTRVRVHQPQHF. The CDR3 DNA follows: TGTGCCAGCAGTTTTACAAGAGTCAGGGTACATCAGCCCCAGCATTTT.